This T cell receptor beta chain was captured in a study of identical twins. General study results and limits: Abundant cord blood beta clonotypes carried fewer insertions; memory repertoires showed none. Because invariant MAIT and iNKT cells could be present, zero-insertion analyses could be partly confounded.

In this sample, this clonotype turned up many times. Its antigen is unidentified. Healthy Caucasians made up all donors. Template switching created a universal primer site, and the cDNA included unique molecular identifiers. Each CDR3 protein gets one entry after TCRdb re-called the 5' RACE reads with MiXCR. In the table there are about 690,000 distinct CDR3 sequences, 6% to 6.5% of which are singletons. The V gene's germline CDR1 is ENHRY and CDR2 SYGVKD. This CDR3 spans 15 amino acids. V shed 3 bases, J shed 8 bases, and the junction held 9 bases outside the gene matches. The chain links TRBV10-3 to TRBJ2-1; 8 bases are shared with TRBD2. The clonotype comes from a man between 18 and 35 years old in good health. The source material was naive T cells sorted from blood. In nucleotides, the CDR3 is TGTGCCATCAGTGACTTGACTAGCGAGGTCTATGAGCAGTTCTTC. Translation: CAISDLTSEVYEQFF.